The 17 T cell receptor beta chains reported below all come from one sample, sequenced in a study of T cell repertoires in cytomegalovirus infection. No antigen is known for these receptors. TCRdb called the reads again in MiXCR, with one record for every CDR3 protein. The sample records a few hundred thousand distinct CDR3 sequences, around two fifths being singletons. This material consisted of cultured PBMCs, taken from culture after CMV antigen stimulation. The receptor source for this set is a human donor in good health (CMV status not recorded). Some clones in this sample may be carry-over from other donors' samples.

The table lists this clonotype with a few counts. The rearrangement uses TRBV19 and TRBJ2-1; D not resolved. V was cut by 9 bases and J by 6 bases, with 9 bases left in between. The CDR3 runs 11 residues. The germline gives CDR1 LNHDA, CDR2 SQIVND (reference sequence). The CDR3 loop reads CASNLGNEQFF. In DNA, the CDR3 is TGTGCCAGCAACCTTGGCAATGAGCAGTTCTTC.

J is TRBJ2-7 and V is TRBV11-2, with D perhaps assigned TRBD1 or TRBD2 (6 bases each). The CDR3 length is 14 residues. Germline CDR1 is SGHAT and CDR2 is FQNNGV. The V and J ends lost 4 bases and 5 bases respectively, with 15 bases between them. CDR3 loop: CASSSLTGRNEQYF. As DNA, the CDR3 is TGTGCCAGCAGCTCGCTCACAGGGAGGAACGAGCAGTACTTC.

The rearrangement joins TRBV11-2 to TRBJ2-7, with a tentative D call TRBD1 (6 bases). The V end lost 6 bases, the J end lost 0 bases, and 18 bases lay between the germline ends. Germline V CDR1 and CDR2: SGHAT, FQNNGV. The CDR3 has 16 amino acids. As DNA, the CDR3 is TGTGCCAGCAGGCTTATGGGGGCGAAGAACTCCTACGAGCAGTACTTC. Protein product: CASRLMGAKNSYEQYF. The full variable domain, its missing parts supplied by reference TRBV11-2 and TRBJ2-7, is EAGVAQSPRYKIIEKRQSVAFWCNPISGHATLYWYQQILGQGPKLLIQFQNNGVVDDSQLPKDRFSAERLKGVDSTLKIQPAKLEDSAVYLCASRLMGAKNSYEQYFGPGTRLTVT.

This clonotype was detected many times. The chain recombines TRBV7-2 with TRBJ2-1; a weak D match, TRBD2 (7 bases). V lost 4 bases and J 4 bases, leaving 11 bases between the germline ends. The CDR3 extends over 14 amino acids. Germline CDR1 SGHTA, CDR2 FQGNSA. CDR3 protein: CASSYKGGYNEQFF. CDR3 in DNA: TGTGCCAGCAGCTATAAGGGGGGGTACAATGAGCAGTTCTTC.

The chain is built from TRBV7-2 and TRBJ1-1; D gene uncertain. Germline CDR1 reads SGHTA; CDR2 reads FQGNSA. The V gene lost 4 bases and the J gene lost 4 bases, with 13 bases spanning the gap. This CDR3 has 14 residues. CDR3 amino acids: CASSSSLPGTEAFF. CDR3 DNA: TGTGCCAGCAGCTCATCCCTACCGGGCACTGAAGCTTTCTTT.

This clonotype appeared a few times. The V gene is TRBV7-2, the J gene TRBJ1-5; 8 bases are shared with TRBD1. Germline CDR1 is SGHTA and CDR2 is FQGNSA. CDR3 length: 15 amino acids. The V segment lost 2 bases and the J segment 7 bases; nucleotides outside the gene matches: 7. CDR3 loop: CASSLRTGIRQPQHF. CDR3 bases: TGTGCCAGCAGCTTAAGGACAGGGATTAGGCAGCCCCAGCATTTT.

The chain has TRBV27 and TRBJ2-7; D is undetermined. There are 14 residues in the CDR3. The V gene lost 5 bases and the J gene lost 0 bases, with 11 bases spanning the gap. The germline gives CDR1 MNHEY, CDR2 SMNVEV (reference sequence). CDR3 nucleotides: TGTGCCAGCAGTGATCAGAAACACTCCTACGAGCAGTACTTC. It is translated as CASSDQKHSYEQYF.

The chain couples TRBV18 to TRBJ1-1; possible D gene TRBD1, 5 bases. The CDR3 covers 14 residues. V was cut by 4 bases and J by 0 bases, with 9 bases left in between. Germline CDR1 is KGHSH and CDR2 is LQKENI. In nucleotides, the CDR3 is TGTGCCAGCTCACAGAGGGACGTGAACACTGAAGCTTTCTTT. Translation: CASSQRDVNTEAFF.

The table lists this clonotype with a few counts. The chain has TRBV7-9 and TRBJ1-2; D is perhaps TRBD1 (5 bases). The CDR3 sequence is 13 residues long. Trimming removed 3 bases from V and 8 bases from J, with 13 bases in between. The germline gives CDR1 SEHNR, CDR2 FQNEAQ (reference sequence). CDR3 in DNA: TGTGCCAGCAGCTTCGACACGAGGGGCGGCTACACCTTC. Translation: CASSFDTRGGYTF.

The CDR3 DNA reads as TGCAGTTCCAAGGGTGGGTATGAGCAGTTCTTC. This gives the protein CSSKGGYEQFF. The rearrangement links TRBV20-1 to TRBJ2-1; D not certain. The germline V and J ends were trimmed by 8 bases and 8 bases, with 13 bases remaining between them. Germline CDR1 is DFQATT and CDR2 is SNEGSKA (reference sequence). CDR3 length equals 11 residues.

This clonotype has only a few counts. V is TRBV7-6 and J is TRBJ2-3, with D possibly being TRBD2 (7 bases). Trimming removed 8 bases from V and 1 base from J, with 13 bases in between. The CDR3 is made up of 14 amino acids. Per the germline V gene, CDR1 is SGHVS and CDR2 is FNYEAQ. The CDR3 loop reads CASRGGMGTDTQYF. The CDR3 DNA is TGTGCCAGCCGCGGGGGCATGGGCACAGATACGCAGTATTTT.

The CDR3 protein is CASSSEGVPSTAQYF. CDR3 DNA sequence: TGTGCCAGCAGTTCCGAGGGGGTCCCCTCAACGGCGCAGTACTTC. This chain links TRBV6-5 with TRBJ2-7; tentatively, D is TRBD1 (6 bases). Germline assignment: CDR1 MNHEY and CDR2 SVGAGI. The CDR3 has 15 residues. The V end lost 4 bases, the J end lost 9 bases, and 22 bases lay between the germline ends.

The chain uses TRBV6-6 and TRBJ2-3, with D unresolved. This CDR3 spans 13 amino acids. Germline values: CDR1 MNHNY, CDR2 SVGAGI (reference sequence). V was trimmed by 7 bases and J by 0 bases, leaving 8 bases between them. The CDR3 DNA follows: TGTGCCAGCACCGCTTGGAGCACAGATACGCAGTATTTT. Protein product: CASTAWSTDTQYF.

The chain is built from TRBV7-9 and TRBJ2-3; D perhaps matches TRBD2 (6 bases). Germline values: CDR1 SEHNR, CDR2 FQNEAQ (reference sequence). V dropped 2 bases and J dropped 7 bases, with 7 bases sitting between them. CDR3 length: 12 residues. The CDR3 loop is CASSLTSYTQYF. The CDR3 bases are TGTGCCAGCAGCTTAACTAGCTATACGCAGTATTTT.

The V call is TRBV24-1, the J call TRBJ2-3, with no clear D. The V end lost 4 bases, the J end lost 5 bases, and 6 bases lay between the germline ends. Germline CDR1 is KGHDR and CDR2 is SFDVKD. CDR3 length equals 12 residues. The CDR3 DNA reads TGTGCCACCAGTGACTCTTTAGATACGCAGTATTTT. Its protein is CATSDSLDTQYF.

The table lists this clonotype with a few counts. The junction departs from germline at one end; a sequencing error may be responsible. V gene TRBV10-3 combines with J gene TRBJ2-1; D not certain. The CDR3 length is 15 residues. Germline CDR1 and CDR2: ENHRY and SYGVKD. The CDR3 region has the DNA TGTGCCATCAGTGTTAGCACCCGCTCCTACAATGCGCAGTTCTTC. Protein sequence: CAISVSTRSYNAQFF.

V usage is TRBV10-3 and J usage is TRBJ2-3; 7 bases are a match to TRBD2. From germline, CDR1 is ENHRY and CDR2 SYGVKD. The V gene end was trimmed by 4 bases and the J gene end by 2 bases; junction bases not matched to a gene: 12. This CDR3 is built from 17 residues. CDR3 nucleotides: TGTGCCATCAGTGGGACCCCGGCGGGAGAGATCACAGATACGCAGTATTTT. This encodes CAISGTPAGEITDTQYF.